This T cell receptor beta chain was obtained from a study of blood T cell repertoires in COVID-19. CDR3 length: 13 amino acids. CDR1 and CDR2 (germline): SGHNT, YYREEE (reference sequence). Trimming shortened V by 4 bases and J by 0 bases, and 4 bases separated the two germline ends. Sequenced by immunoSEQ multiplex PCR; TCRdb stores in-frame clones only, minus some. The sample comprises approximately 130,000 clones, 84% of which are singletons, and about 13% rests with the top ten. The sample taken for sequencing was peripheral blood. The chain uses TRBV5-4 and TRBJ1-4; D unclear. The TCR sequence derives from a human donor in a cohort sampled during active COVID-19. The CDR3 reads CASSLSTNEKLFF. The DNA of the CDR3 is TGTGCCAGCAGCCTATCAACTAATGAAAAACTGTTTTTT.